These 7 T cell receptor beta chains were sequenced from one sample in a study of shared clonotypes between healthy human individuals. The data were produced by immunoSEQ multiplex PCR, yet TCRdb's version contains in-frame clones alone and is incomplete. This sample has fewer than 1.4 million clones, with 75% to 85% found just once. What was sequenced was memory CD4+ T cells from PBMCs. This sample's subset: CD45RA-negative fraction. Receptor source: a man aged 18 to 35 in good health. Some clones in this sample may be carry-over from other donors' samples.

The rearrangement links TRBV19 to TRBJ1-1; tentatively, D is TRBD1 (5 bases). Germline CDR1 reads LNHDA; CDR2 reads SQIVND (reference sequence). This CDR3 is built from 13 residues. Deletions cut 4 bases from V and 1 base from J, with 7 bases between. The CDR3 nucleotides read TGTGCCAGTAGTAGCCAGGGGAACACTGAAGCTTTCTTT. Translation: CASSSQGNTEAFF.

The rearrangement joins TRBV7-2 to TRBJ1-2; TRBD1 might be the D (5 bases). The CDR3 is made up of 15 amino acids. Trimming cost V 4 bases and J 5 bases, with 17 bases left between them. Germline V gene sequence: CDR1 SGHTA, CDR2 FQGNSA. The CDR3, as DNA: TGTGCCAGCAGCTCGAGGGGTAGGGGACCTTATGGCTACACCTTC. Protein: CASSSRGRGPYGYTF. Full variable domain (remainder filled in from reference TRBV7-2 and TRBJ1-2): GAGVSQSPSNKVTEKGKDVELRCDPISGHTALYWYRQSLGQGLEFLIYFQGNSAPDKSGLPSDRFSAERTGGSVSTLTIQRTQQEDSAVYLCASSSRGRGPYGYTFGSGTRLTVV.

In DNA, the CDR3 is TGCGCCAGCAGCTTGCCGGGACAGGGCTACGAGCAGTACTTC. Residues: CASSLPGQGYEQYF. The gene calls are TRBV5-1 and TRBJ2-7; the match to TRBD1 covers 9 bases. CDR1 SGHRS and CDR2 YFSETQ come from the germline V gene. The CDR3 spans 14 residues. The V and J ends lost 1 base and 3 bases, in that order; junction bases with no gene match: 2.

This clone is a singleton in its sample. The rearrangement joins TRBV5-6 to TRBJ1-5, with 7 bases identical to TRBD1. Looked up from germline, CDR1 is SGHDT and CDR2 is YYEEEE. V trimming: 4 bases; J trimming: 8 bases; junction bases outside the gene matches: 15. The CDR3 length is 16 residues. The CDR3 sequence is CASSRRTGSLLEPQHF. The CDR3, as DNA: TGTGCCAGCAGCCGGAGGACAGGCAGCTTACTTGAGCCCCAGCATTTT.

The chain uses TRBV9 and TRBJ1-1; D possibly corresponds to TRBD1 (5 bases). Germline V lookup: CDR1 SGDLS, CDR2 YYNGEE. V was shortened by 0 bases and J by 2 bases, with 8 bases between the two germline ends. CDR3 length equals 14 residues. CDR3 nucleotide sequence: TGTGCCAGCAGCGTAGATGGGGCCAACACTGAAGCTTTCTTT. Its translation is CASSVDGANTEAFF.

The V gene is TRBV11-2, the J gene TRBJ1-2; D not resolved. This CDR3 region has 13 residues. V shed 5 bases and J shed 4 bases, with 11 bases lying between them. Germline assignment: CDR1 SGHAT and CDR2 FQNNGV. The CDR3 DNA follows: TGTGCCAGCAGCAAATGGCCGGGCTATGGCTACACCTTC. Translation gives CASSKWPGYGYTF.

V gene TRBV7-2 combines with J gene TRBJ1-2; D is unresolved. Looked up from germline, CDR1 is SGHTA and CDR2 is FQGNSA. The CDR3 has 13 amino acids. Trimming shortened V by 1 base and J by 7 bases, and 10 bases separated the two germline ends. The CDR3 reads CASSLDPGGGYTF. CDR3 DNA: TGTGCCAGCAGCTTAGACCCGGGTGGTGGCTACACCTTC.